This T cell receptor (beta chain) was sequenced for a study of blood T cell repertoires in COVID-19. Turning to the study itself: The analysed material was cDNA or gDNA that came from T cells, B-cell-depleted T cells, or PBMCs.

In germline, CDR1 is LGHDT, CDR2 YNNKEL (reference sequence). The V gene lost 4 bases and the J gene lost 6 bases, with 13 bases spanning the gap. The CDR3 is made up of 14 amino acids. The data were produced by immunoSEQ multiplex PCR, yet TCRdb's version contains in-frame clones alone and is incomplete. In the table there are over 200,000 clones, 84% of which are singletons. The TCR comes from a woman aged 50 to 60 with active or convalescent COVID-19. Sequenced sample: peripheral blood. This chain links TRBV3-1 (or the pseudogene TRBV3-2) with TRBJ1-5; D perhaps matches TRBD1 (5 bases). DNA for the CDR3: TGTGCCAGCAGCCCCACCAGGGCAGGTCAGCCCCAGCATTTT. It is translated as CASSPTRAGQPQHF.